The 30 T cell receptor beta chains below were found in one sample sequenced in a study of T-cell memory formation after mild COVID-19. MiXCR, run by TCRdb on the 5' RACE reads, gives a single entry per CDR3 protein. Of around 390,000 distinct CDR3 sequences in the sample, roughly 15% were seen once. The specimen was PBMCs or a T cell subset sorted from them (not recorded which). The receptor set was obtained from a man aged 18 to 35 who had mild COVID-19 (a few samples of this study predate the infection). Cell type and time point are not known.

The table lists this clonotype with a few counts. V gene TRBV7-2 combines with J gene TRBJ1-6, with a weak D call TRBD1 (6 bases). Germline assignment: CDR1 SGHTA and CDR2 FQGNSA. V shed 2 bases and J shed 4 bases, with 12 bases lying between them. CDR3 length: 16 residues. CDR3 amino acids: CASSLLGQPYNSPLHF. DNA of the CDR3: TGTGCCAGCAGCTTATTAGGACAGCCATATAATTCACCCCTCCACTTT.

This sequence joins TRBV11-1 and TRBJ2-1, with D tentatively TRBD1 or TRBD2 (5 bases each). Germline CDR1 SGHAT, CDR2 FQDESV (reference sequence). V shed 7 bases and J shed 0 bases, with 19 bases lying between them. This CDR3 has 17 amino acids. Here the CDR3 reads CASNWLGEDSSYNEQFF. CDR3 coding DNA: TGTGCCAGCAACTGGTTGGGGGAAGACAGCTCCTACAATGAGCAGTTCTTC.

This clonotype was picked up a small number of times. The chain couples TRBV4-1 to TRBJ2-1, with 9 bases identical to TRBD1. V was clipped by 0 bases and J by 4 bases; unmatched bases: 4. The CDR3 runs to 16 residues. From germline, CDR1 is MGHRA and CDR2 YSYEKL. CDR3 residues: CASSQDRDREYNEQFF. The DNA for the CDR3 is TGCGCCAGCAGCCAAGATCGGGACAGGGAGTACAATGAGCAGTTCTTC.

This clonotype was seen a few times. The CDR3 region is CASSPQSGEQFF. The CDR3 DNA sequence: TGTGCCAGCAGCCCACAATCTGGTGAGCAGTTCTTC. V is TRBV7-9 and J is TRBJ2-1; D unclear. Per the germline V gene, CDR1 is SEHNR and CDR2 is FQNEAQ (reference sequence). Trimming removed 5 bases at V and 9 bases at J, with 11 bases between. The CDR3 spans 12 residues.

This clonotype turned up a few times. The rearrangement joins TRBV6-5 to TRBJ2-3, with 11 positions matching TRBD2. The V gene's germline CDR1 is MNHEY and CDR2 SVGAGI. The CDR3 consists of 16 residues. V shed 5 bases and J 5 bases; nucleotides not matched to a gene: 9. This CDR3 is CASSTHSGGAIDTQYF. In DNA, the CDR3 is TGTGCCAGCAGTACACATAGCGGGGGGGCAATAGATACGCAGTATTTT.

This clonotype showed up just a few times. CDR3 sequence (DNA): TGTGCCAGCAGTTATCAGGGTCCTCACACCGGGGAGCTGTTTTTT. Residues: CASSYQGPHTGELFF. The chain carries TRBV6-5 and TRBJ2-2; TRBD1 might be the D (5 bases). The CDR3 is 15 amino acids. V was cut by 3 bases and J by 3 bases, with 11 bases left in between. Germline CDR1 and CDR2: MNHEY and SVGAGI.

The chain employs TRBV6-2 or TRBV6-3 and TRBJ1-2, with D hard to call. CDR1 and CDR2 from the germline V gene are MNHEY and SVGEGT. CDR3 length: 13 amino acids. V was clipped by 2 bases and J by 4 bases, with 8 bases between them. The CDR3, as DNA: TGTGCCAGCAGTTACGCGGGCGGCTATGGCTACACCTTC. Its translation is CASSYAGGYGYTF.

This clonotype appeared a few times. The chain uses TRBV7-9 and TRBJ2-3, with 8 bases aligning to TRBD1. This CDR3 has 15 amino acids. The germline V gene has CDR1 SEHNR and CDR2 FQNEAQ (reference sequence). V was clipped by 5 bases and J by 3 bases; unmatched bases: 7. CDR3 bases: TGTGCCAGCAGCCCAGGGGGCGGATGGACAGATACGCAGTATTTT. Protein product: CASSPGGGWTDTQYF. The whole variable domain, filled in from reference TRBV7-9 and TRBJ2-3, reads DTGVSQNPRHKITKRGQNVTFRCDPISEHNRLYWYRQTLGQGPEFLTYFQNEAQLEKSRLLSDRFSAERPKGSFSTLEIQRTEQGDSAMYLCASSPGGGWTDTQYFGPGTRLTVL.

This clonotype showed up just a few times. This chain connects TRBV6-6 to TRBJ2-5; 11 bases align to TRBD2. The CDR3 has 15 residues. Germline CDR1 and CDR2: MNHNY and SVGAGI (reference sequence). The trim removed 0 bases at V and 7 bases at J, leaving 4 bases unmatched. In DNA, the CDR3 is TGTGCCAGCAGTTACTCCTCCCTAGCGGGGGGGACCCAGTACTTC. The encoded protein is CASSYSSLAGGTQYF.

This clonotype has more than one count but fewer than ten. The rearrangement uses TRBV5-1 and TRBJ2-5; D unclear. Germline CDR1 reads SGHRS; CDR2 reads YFSETQ. V shed 4 bases and J shed 5 bases, with 15 bases lying between them. The CDR3 has 14 residues. The CDR3 loop reads CASSLLGLWETQYF. The CDR3 nucleotides read TGCGCCAGCAGCCTCTTGGGGTTATGGGAGACCCAGTACTTC.

This clonotype turned up a few times. For the CDR3, the DNA is TGCGCCAGCAGCCAAGATTCGGGGAACGGCCAGCATTTT. It specifies CASSQDSGNGQHF. J is TRBJ1-5 and V is TRBV4-1; unclear D gene. Trimming stripped 0 bases from V and 12 bases from J, with 12 bases between. Germline values: CDR1 MGHRA, CDR2 YSYEKL. The CDR3 has 13 residues.

This clonotype was found a few times. The chain links TRBV7-6 to TRBJ2-3; TRBD2 agrees at 7 bases. V was pared by 7 bases and J by 3 bases, with 10 bases of the junction left unmatched. CDR3 size: 15 residues. Germline CDR1 and CDR2: SGHVS and FNYEAQ. The CDR3: CASNEWGGETDTQYF. As DNA, the CDR3 is TGTGCCAGCAATGAGTGGGGGGGGGAAACAGATACGCAGTATTTT.

The chain recombines TRBV11-1 with TRBJ1-6; no clear D. The CDR3 consists of 13 residues. Trimming shortened V by 4 bases and J by 4 bases, and 5 bases separated the two germline ends. Germline V lookup: CDR1 SGHAT, CDR2 FQDESV (reference sequence). Here the CDR3 DNA reads TGTGCCAGCAGCTCGGGGTATAATTCACCCCTCCACTTT. Encoded protein: CASSSGYNSPLHF.

V and J are TRBV12-5 and TRBJ1-4; D not resolved. The CDR3 covers 13 residues. Germline V CDR1 and CDR2: LGHNT, FRNRAP. Trimming shortened V by 7 bases and J by 8 bases, and 14 bases separated the two germline ends. The chain's CDR3 is CASALELGEKLFF. The DNA of the CDR3 is TGTGCTAGTGCTCTCGAGTTGGGGGAAAAACTGTTTTTT.

This clonotype turned up a few times. The chain couples TRBV6-2 or TRBV6-3 to TRBJ2-2, with D unclear. V lost 4 bases, J lost 4 bases, and 13 bases lay in between. This CDR3 region has 15 residues. The germline CDR1 and CDR2 sequences are MNHEY and SVGEGT. CDR3 residues: CASSFRWTPTGELFF. The CDR3 bases are TGTGCCAGCAGTTTCCGATGGACGCCCACCGGGGAGCTGTTTTTT.

This clonotype was detected a few times. The chain employs TRBV6-2 or TRBV6-3 and TRBJ2-7; 10 nucleotides match TRBD2. This CDR3 comprises 15 residues. After removal of 3 bases from V and 2 bases from J, the junction contained 4 bases not matched to a gene. The germline V gene has CDR1 MNHEY and CDR2 SVGEGT. Here the CDR3 DNA reads TGTGCCAGCAGTTATGAGCTAGCGGGGGCCTACGAGCAGTACTTC. Protein product: CASSYELAGAYEQYF.

This clonotype came up a few times. One junction end does not reproduce the germline sequence, and a read error may be involved. The J gene is TRBJ2-1, the V gene TRBV27; 8 bases map to TRBD2. CDR1 and CDR2 (germline): MNHEY, SMNVEV (reference sequence). The CDR3 runs 16 residues. CDR3 protein: CASSLSSGLVKNEQFF. Written as DNA, the CDR3 is TGTGCCAGCAGTCTATCCTCGGGACTAGTGAAGAATGAGCAGTTCTTC.

The V gene is TRBV12-3 or TRBV12-4, the J gene TRBJ2-2; D is unclear. The CDR3 is 13 amino acids. Trimming shortened V by 6 bases and J by 1 base, and 6 bases separated the two germline ends. CDR3 loop: CASRPLNTGELFF. The CDR3 DNA reads as TGTGCCAGCAGACCACTGAACACCGGGGAGCTGTTTTTT.

This chain uses TRBV12-3 or TRBV12-4 with TRBJ1-1, with D possibly being TRBD1 (5 bases). V lost 5 bases and J 5 bases, leaving 18 bases between the germline ends. The CDR3 consists of 15 residues. The CDR3 is CASSRGGGVWTEAFF. In DNA, the CDR3 is TGTGCCAGCAGTCGGGGAGGAGGGGTTTGGACTGAAGCTTTCTTT.

The chain carries TRBV6-6 and TRBJ2-2; D is unresolved. The ends were cut back, 3 bases at V and 0 bases at J, with 8 bases in the middle. CDR3 length: 15 amino acids. Germline values: CDR1 MNHNY, CDR2 SVGAGI (reference sequence). DNA for the CDR3: TGTGCCAGCAGTTATGCGGTCTCGAACACCGGGGAGCTGTTTTTT. This gives the protein CASSYAVSNTGELFF.

V and J are TRBV7-2 and TRBJ2-1; either TRBD1 or TRBD2 may supply D (5 bases each). Germline V gene sequence: CDR1 SGHTA, CDR2 FQGNSA. The CDR3 contains 18 residues. Trimming removed 3 bases at V and 4 bases at J, with 22 bases between. The CDR3 is CASSFPLRRTGPYNEQFF. The CDR3 DNA sequence: TGTGCCAGCAGCTTTCCACTCCGCCGAACGGGGCCATACAATGAGCAGTTCTTC. The whole variable domain, remainder taken from reference TRBV7-2 and TRBJ2-1, is GAGVSQSPSNKVTEKGKDVELRCDPISGHTALYWYRQSLGQGLEFLIYFQGNSAPDKSGLPSDRFSAERTGGSVSTLTIQRTQQEDSAVYLCASSFPLRRTGPYNEQFFGPGTRLTVL.

This clonotype was seen a few times. This chain uses TRBV7-9 with TRBJ2-7, with 7 positions matching TRBD2. Germline lookup yields CDR1 SEHNR and CDR2 FQNEAQ (reference sequence). J was trimmed by 3 bases and V by 5 bases; bases with no gene match: 4. The CDR3 sequence is 13 residues long. CDR3 region: CASSLRTSYEQYF. CDR3 DNA sequence: TGTGCCAGCAGCCTCCGGACTAGCTACGAGCAGTACTTC.

This clonotype was seen only a few times. V gene TRBV20-1 combines with J gene TRBJ1-5; 8 bases fit TRBD1. The V segment lost 6 bases and the J segment 11 bases; nucleotides outside the gene matches: 18. The germline CDR1 and CDR2 sequences are DFQATT and SNEGSKA (reference sequence). The CDR3 consists of 15 residues. This CDR3 is CSARDRRMSREAQHF. Here the CDR3 DNA reads TGCAGTGCCAGGGACAGGCGGATGAGCCGGGAAGCCCAGCATTTT.

The rearrangement uses TRBV2 and TRBJ1-3, with TRBD1 matching over 7 bases. The CDR3 consists of 15 residues. Losses at the gene ends were 6 bases for V and 0 bases for J; bases not matched to a gene: 5. Germline CDR1 reads SNHLY; CDR2 reads FYNNEI. The CDR3 region has the DNA TGTGCCAGCAGGGCGGGACAGTACTCTGGAAACACCATATATTTT. This codes for CASRAGQYSGNTIYF.

This clonotype was seen repeatedly, ten times or more. The chain joins TRBV7-6 to TRBJ2-3; D possibly corresponds to TRBD1 (6 bases). This CDR3 has 15 residues. The ends were cut back, 0 bases at V and 2 bases at J, with 9 bases in the middle. CDR1 and CDR2 (germline): SGHVS, FNYEAQ. CDR3 sequence (DNA): TGTGCCAGCAGCTTAGCGGGGGCACCCACAGATACGCAGTATTTT. Its translation is CASSLAGAPTDTQYF.

This clonotype was seen a few times. J is TRBJ2-7 and V is TRBV10-3; 9 bases map to TRBD1. The CDR3 extends over 15 amino acids. V was pared by 7 bases and J by 2 bases, with 9 bases of the junction left unmatched. Germline lookup yields CDR1 ENHRY and CDR2 SYGVKD. DNA for the CDR3: TGTGCCATCACCCCCGCAGGACAGGGGCCCTACGAGCAGTACTTC. The encoded protein is CAITPAGQGPYEQYF.

The genes are TRBV25-1 and TRBJ1-2, with a weak D call TRBD1 (5 bases). The CDR3 sequence is 14 residues long. V lost 6 bases and J 7 bases, leaving 18 bases between the germline ends. Germline CDR1 and CDR2: MGHDK and SYGVNS. In nucleotides, the CDR3 is TGTGCCAGCAGCCCCCAGGGTGTAGTCTCTGGCTACACCTTC. Translated, it gives CASSPQGVVSGYTF.

In its sample, this clonotype was seen a few times. This sequence joins TRBV2 and TRBJ2-3; TRBD2 is a possible D gene (7 bases). Per germline, CDR1 SNHLY and CDR2 FYNNEI. The CDR3 totals 12 residues. Trimming stripped 10 bases from V and 6 bases from J, with 14 bases between. The CDR3 DNA reads as TGTGCCACCGGGGCGGGGGCCGATACGCAGTATTTT. Amino acid sequence: CATGAGADTQYF.

This clonotype occurred a few times. The chain has TRBV7-2 and TRBJ2-5, with TRBD1 matching over 9 bases. CDR3 length equals 16 residues. The V and J ends lost 2 bases and 4 bases, in that order; junction bases with no gene match: 8. Per the germline V gene, CDR1 is SGHTA and CDR2 is FQGNSA. The CDR3: CASSLYRGQLGETQYF. The DNA for the CDR3 is TGTGCCAGCAGCTTATACAGGGGGCAATTGGGAGAGACCCAGTACTTC.

This clonotype was counted between two and nine times. The V call is TRBV6-5, the J call TRBJ1-1, with a tentative D call TRBD1 (5 bases). The CDR3 has 16 amino acids. The V gene's germline CDR1 is MNHEY and CDR2 SVGAGI. V was trimmed by 6 bases and J by 0 bases, leaving 17 bases between them. The CDR3 region is CASSRTHPGMNTEAFF. The CDR3, as DNA: TGTGCCAGCAGCCGCACCCATCCAGGGATGAACACTGAAGCTTTCTTT.